The next 17 T cell receptor beta chains were all read from a single sample in a study of T cell responses to AZD1222 COVID-19 vaccine. Repertoires were generated with immunoSEQ multiplex PCR, while TCRdb's copy carries only in-frame clones and drops some. The sample consists of some 28,000 clones, roughly 78% of them appearing once. Material: peripheral blood, obtained on day 0 of AZD1222 vaccination. All receptors come from an adult in good health.

The chain uses TRBV18 and TRBJ1-1; D call uncertain. This CDR3 contains 15 residues. CDR1 is KGHSH and CDR2 is LQKENI in the germline V gene. The V gene lost 1 base and the J gene lost 5 bases, with 14 bases spanning the gap. The CDR3, as DNA: TGTGCCAGCTCACCACTGGCATCGACGGTTACTGAAGCTTTCTTT. Translated, it gives CASSPLASTVTEAFF.

This clone has only a few counts. The chain's CDR3 is CASSLFSFSGLRNIQYF. CDR3 coding DNA: TGTGCCAGCAGCTTATTTTCTTTTTCGGGACTAAGAAACATTCAGTACTTC. The chain joins TRBV7-8 to TRBJ2-4; 7 nucleotides agree with TRBD2. The germline gives CDR1 SGHVS, CDR2 FQNEAQ. After removal of 2 bases from V and 6 bases from J, the junction contained 13 bases not matched to a gene. The length of the CDR3 is 17 residues.

The chain has TRBV4-2 and TRBJ2-5, with 11 bases lining up with TRBD2. The CDR3 sequence is 18 residues long. V lost 1 base, J lost 4 bases, and 11 bases stayed unmatched. Germline lookup yields CDR1 LGHNA and CDR2 YNFKEQ. The CDR3 region has the DNA TGTGCCAGCAGCCAAGTCCTCGGACTAGCGGGCGACCCAGAGACCCAGTACTTC. It codes for CASSQVLGLAGDPETQYF.

The gene calls are TRBV27 and TRBJ2-1, with TRBD1 as a possible D gene (6 bases). CDR3 length: 16 amino acids. CDR1 is MNHEY, CDR2 SMNVEV, per germline (reference sequence). V shed 2 bases and J shed 7 bases, with 18 bases lying between them. The DNA of the CDR3 is TGTGCCAGCAGTTTACCCAGGGGTCCCCTGGGGAATGAGCAGTTCTTC. Protein product: CASSLPRGPLGNEQFF.

This clone was seen only once. The rearrangement joins TRBV11-1 to TRBJ2-2; TRBD1 matches 8 bases. The length of the CDR3 is 15 residues. Germline values: CDR1 SGHAT, CDR2 FQDESV (reference sequence). J was trimmed by 4 bases and V by 5 bases; bases with no gene match: 6. The CDR3 DNA sequence: TGTGCCAGCAGCACGCGGGACAGGCCCACCGGGGAGCTGTTTTTT. Residues: CASSTRDRPTGELFF. The whole variable domain, filled in from reference TRBV11-1 and TRBJ2-2, reads EAEVAQSPRYKITEKSQAVAFWCDPISGHATLYWYRQILGQGPELLVQFQDESVVDDSQLPKDRFSAERLKGVDSTLKIQPAELGDSAMYLCASSTRDRPTGELFFGEGSRLTVL.

This clone was seen only a few times. The chain joins TRBV29-1 to TRBJ2-1; 7 positions match TRBD1. This CDR3 has 12 residues. Germline CDR1 reads SQVTM; CDR2 reads ANQGSEA. V gave up 5 bases and J gave up 7 bases; unmatched junction bases: 5. CDR3: CSVSGGGNEQFF. CDR3 nucleotides: TGCAGCGTTTCAGGGGGTGGTAATGAGCAGTTCTTC.

In its sample, this clone was seen a few times. The chain employs TRBV5-1 and TRBJ2-7; D perhaps matches TRBD1 (6 bases). The ends were cut back, 4 bases at V and 4 bases at J, with 9 bases in the middle. Germline V gene sequence: CDR1 SGHRS, CDR2 YFSETQ. The CDR3 has 12 amino acids. The CDR3 sequence is CASSGQGYEQYF. The CDR3 DNA reads TGCGCCAGCAGCGGGCAGGGGTACGAGCAGTACTTC.

The chain has TRBV5-1 and TRBJ1-2; D is unclear. Germline CDR1 SGHRS, CDR2 YFSETQ. The V end was cut by 4 bases, the J end by 2 bases, with 9 bases between. There are 13 residues in the CDR3. The CDR3 region is CASSLNQNYGYTF. The CDR3 DNA is TGCGCCAGCAGCCTAAACCAGAACTATGGCTACACCTTC.

The gene calls are TRBV24-1 and TRBJ2-6; D not certain. Deletions cut 0 bases from V and 0 bases from J, with 11 bases between. Per the germline V gene, CDR1 is KGHDR and CDR2 is SFDVKD. The CDR3 contains 18 residues. The CDR3 sequence: CATSDLWSSNSGANVLTF. CDR3 DNA: TGTGCCACCAGTGATTTGTGGAGTTCCAACTCTGGGGCCAACGTCCTGACTTTC.

V and J are TRBV15 and TRBJ2-3; D may be TRBD2 (6 bases). CDR1 is LNHNV, CDR2 YYDKDF, per germline (reference sequence). This CDR3 spans 16 amino acids. Trimming pared 5 bases from V and 0 bases from J, leaving 15 bases between. CDR3 sequence: CATSGRTTPSTDTQYF. The CDR3 DNA is TGTGCCACCAGCGGTAGGACTACACCTAGCACAGATACGCAGTATTTT. Supplemented by reference TRBV15 and TRBJ2-3, the full variable domain reads DAMVIQNPRYQVTQFGKPVTLSCSQTLNHNVMYWYQQKSSQAPKLLFHYYDKDFNNEADTPDNFQSRRPNTSFCFLDIRSPGLGDTAMYLCATSGRTTPSTDTQYFGPGTRLTVL.

This clone is a singleton in its sample. The rearrangement uses TRBV5-6 and TRBJ2-7, with D maybe TRBD2 (5 bases). Trimming removed 0 bases from V and 0 bases from J, with 13 bases in between. Germline CDR1 is SGHDT and CDR2 is YYEEEE. This CDR3 has 16 amino acids. CDR3 in amino acids: CASSLGVASSSYEQYF. The CDR3 DNA is TGTGCCAGCAGCTTGGGGGTGGCTAGCTCCTCCTACGAGCAGTACTTC.

The CDR3 DNA follows: TGTGCCAGCAGCCAAGAGGTTGTCGGAAACACCATATATTTT. It translates to CASSQEVVGNTIYF. V and J are TRBV14 and TRBJ1-3, with D hard to call. Trimming removed 0 bases from V and 4 bases from J, with 7 bases in between. The CDR3 has 14 residues. CDR1 and CDR2 (germline): SGHDN, FVKESK. The full variable domain, its missing parts supplied by reference TRBV14 and TRBJ1-3, is EAGVTQFPSHSVIEKGQTVTLRCDPISGHDNLYWYRRVMGKEIKFLLHFVKESKQDESGMPNNRFLAERTGGTYSTLKVQPAELEDSGVYFCASSQEVVGNTIYFGEGSWLTVV.

The chain uses TRBV5-1 and TRBJ2-2, with 9 positions matching TRBD2. The germline CDR1 and CDR2 sequences are SGHRS and YFSETQ. This CDR3 spans 17 amino acids. Germline trimming cut 4 bases from V and 5 bases from J; bases unmatched to any gene: 12. The DNA for the CDR3 is TGCGCCAGCAGCCCAGACTCCCGGACTAGCGATACCGGGGAGCTGTTTTTT. It yields the protein CASSPDSRTSDTGELFF. The whole variable domain, filled in from reference TRBV5-1 and TRBJ2-2, reads KAGVTQTPRYLIKTRGQQVTLSCSPISGHRSVSWYQQTPGQGLQFLFEYFSETQRNKGNFPGRFSGRQFSNSRSEMNVSTLELGDSALYLCASSPDSRTSDTGELFFGEGSRLTVL.

The chain carries TRBV5-1 and TRBJ1-1; D is ambiguous. Germline CDR1 SGHRS, CDR2 YFSETQ. There are 15 residues in the CDR3. Trimming shortened V by 4 bases and J by 3 bases, and 16 bases separated the two germline ends. CDR3 in amino acids: CASSRKGAEDTEAFF. The CDR3, as DNA: TGCGCCAGCAGCAGAAAGGGAGCTGAGGACACTGAAGCTTTCTTT.

The V call is TRBV9, the J call TRBJ2-1, with 10 bases lining up with TRBD1. Germline values: CDR1 SGDLS, CDR2 YYNGEE. CDR3 size: 15 residues. J lost 7 bases, V lost 3 bases, and 7 bases had no gene match. CDR3 loop: CASSAPGTGVNEQFF. CDR3 nucleotides: TGTGCCAGCAGCGCCCCCGGGACAGGGGTAAATGAGCAGTTCTTC.

This clone appeared a few times. The chain couples TRBV18 to TRBJ1-5; 7 bases align to TRBD1. The CDR3 contains 15 residues. The trim removed 0 bases at V and 8 bases at J, leaving 7 bases unmatched. Germline values: CDR1 KGHSH, CDR2 LQKENI. Here the CDR3 DNA reads TGTGCCAGCTCACCACCGGTGCAGGGGGGTGAGCCCCAGCATTTT. Its protein is CASSPPVQGGEPQHF.

This clone was counted once. The gene calls are TRBV6-6 and TRBJ2-1; 11 positions match TRBD2. The CDR3 totals 16 residues. Germline CDR1 reads MNHNY; CDR2 reads SVGAGI (reference sequence). V gave up 6 bases and J gave up 4 bases; unmatched junction bases: 8. The CDR3 is CASSPTSGGRYNEQFF. The DNA for the CDR3 is TGTGCCAGCAGCCCTACTAGCGGGGGCCGATACAATGAGCAGTTCTTC.